The T cell receptor beta chain described here comes from a study of cytomegalovirus exposure and HLA in healthy donors. The CDR3 is 16 residues long. Germline trimming cut 5 bases from V and 4 bases from J; bases unmatched to any gene: 5. Germline V gives CDR1 SGHTA, CDR2 FQGTGA. Whereas donors were nominally healthy upon sampling, unrecorded immune exposures were probable. Primers: 60 Vbeta forward and 13 Jbeta reverse. Sequencing was performed with immunoSEQ multiplex PCR; in TCRdb, only in-frame clones are kept and a portion is missing. Of 150,000 to 200,000 clones listed, 84% are singletons. The rearrangement links TRBV7-3 to TRBJ2-2; TRBD2 matches 12 bases. The clonotype originates from a man aged 18 to 35 in good health and CMV-seronegative. Sequencing input: PBMCs. CDR3 protein: CASSPSSGGATGELFF. In DNA, the CDR3 is TGTGCCAGCAGCCCTTCTAGCGGGGGGGCCACCGGGGAGCTGTTTTTT. The variable domain in full, completed from reference TRBV7-3 and TRBJ2-2, reads GAGVSQTPSNKVTEKGKYVELRCDPISGHTALYWYRQSLGQGPEFLIYFQGTGAADDSGLPNDRFFAVRPEGSVSTLKIQRTERGDSAVYLCASSPSSGGATGELFFGEGSRLTVL.